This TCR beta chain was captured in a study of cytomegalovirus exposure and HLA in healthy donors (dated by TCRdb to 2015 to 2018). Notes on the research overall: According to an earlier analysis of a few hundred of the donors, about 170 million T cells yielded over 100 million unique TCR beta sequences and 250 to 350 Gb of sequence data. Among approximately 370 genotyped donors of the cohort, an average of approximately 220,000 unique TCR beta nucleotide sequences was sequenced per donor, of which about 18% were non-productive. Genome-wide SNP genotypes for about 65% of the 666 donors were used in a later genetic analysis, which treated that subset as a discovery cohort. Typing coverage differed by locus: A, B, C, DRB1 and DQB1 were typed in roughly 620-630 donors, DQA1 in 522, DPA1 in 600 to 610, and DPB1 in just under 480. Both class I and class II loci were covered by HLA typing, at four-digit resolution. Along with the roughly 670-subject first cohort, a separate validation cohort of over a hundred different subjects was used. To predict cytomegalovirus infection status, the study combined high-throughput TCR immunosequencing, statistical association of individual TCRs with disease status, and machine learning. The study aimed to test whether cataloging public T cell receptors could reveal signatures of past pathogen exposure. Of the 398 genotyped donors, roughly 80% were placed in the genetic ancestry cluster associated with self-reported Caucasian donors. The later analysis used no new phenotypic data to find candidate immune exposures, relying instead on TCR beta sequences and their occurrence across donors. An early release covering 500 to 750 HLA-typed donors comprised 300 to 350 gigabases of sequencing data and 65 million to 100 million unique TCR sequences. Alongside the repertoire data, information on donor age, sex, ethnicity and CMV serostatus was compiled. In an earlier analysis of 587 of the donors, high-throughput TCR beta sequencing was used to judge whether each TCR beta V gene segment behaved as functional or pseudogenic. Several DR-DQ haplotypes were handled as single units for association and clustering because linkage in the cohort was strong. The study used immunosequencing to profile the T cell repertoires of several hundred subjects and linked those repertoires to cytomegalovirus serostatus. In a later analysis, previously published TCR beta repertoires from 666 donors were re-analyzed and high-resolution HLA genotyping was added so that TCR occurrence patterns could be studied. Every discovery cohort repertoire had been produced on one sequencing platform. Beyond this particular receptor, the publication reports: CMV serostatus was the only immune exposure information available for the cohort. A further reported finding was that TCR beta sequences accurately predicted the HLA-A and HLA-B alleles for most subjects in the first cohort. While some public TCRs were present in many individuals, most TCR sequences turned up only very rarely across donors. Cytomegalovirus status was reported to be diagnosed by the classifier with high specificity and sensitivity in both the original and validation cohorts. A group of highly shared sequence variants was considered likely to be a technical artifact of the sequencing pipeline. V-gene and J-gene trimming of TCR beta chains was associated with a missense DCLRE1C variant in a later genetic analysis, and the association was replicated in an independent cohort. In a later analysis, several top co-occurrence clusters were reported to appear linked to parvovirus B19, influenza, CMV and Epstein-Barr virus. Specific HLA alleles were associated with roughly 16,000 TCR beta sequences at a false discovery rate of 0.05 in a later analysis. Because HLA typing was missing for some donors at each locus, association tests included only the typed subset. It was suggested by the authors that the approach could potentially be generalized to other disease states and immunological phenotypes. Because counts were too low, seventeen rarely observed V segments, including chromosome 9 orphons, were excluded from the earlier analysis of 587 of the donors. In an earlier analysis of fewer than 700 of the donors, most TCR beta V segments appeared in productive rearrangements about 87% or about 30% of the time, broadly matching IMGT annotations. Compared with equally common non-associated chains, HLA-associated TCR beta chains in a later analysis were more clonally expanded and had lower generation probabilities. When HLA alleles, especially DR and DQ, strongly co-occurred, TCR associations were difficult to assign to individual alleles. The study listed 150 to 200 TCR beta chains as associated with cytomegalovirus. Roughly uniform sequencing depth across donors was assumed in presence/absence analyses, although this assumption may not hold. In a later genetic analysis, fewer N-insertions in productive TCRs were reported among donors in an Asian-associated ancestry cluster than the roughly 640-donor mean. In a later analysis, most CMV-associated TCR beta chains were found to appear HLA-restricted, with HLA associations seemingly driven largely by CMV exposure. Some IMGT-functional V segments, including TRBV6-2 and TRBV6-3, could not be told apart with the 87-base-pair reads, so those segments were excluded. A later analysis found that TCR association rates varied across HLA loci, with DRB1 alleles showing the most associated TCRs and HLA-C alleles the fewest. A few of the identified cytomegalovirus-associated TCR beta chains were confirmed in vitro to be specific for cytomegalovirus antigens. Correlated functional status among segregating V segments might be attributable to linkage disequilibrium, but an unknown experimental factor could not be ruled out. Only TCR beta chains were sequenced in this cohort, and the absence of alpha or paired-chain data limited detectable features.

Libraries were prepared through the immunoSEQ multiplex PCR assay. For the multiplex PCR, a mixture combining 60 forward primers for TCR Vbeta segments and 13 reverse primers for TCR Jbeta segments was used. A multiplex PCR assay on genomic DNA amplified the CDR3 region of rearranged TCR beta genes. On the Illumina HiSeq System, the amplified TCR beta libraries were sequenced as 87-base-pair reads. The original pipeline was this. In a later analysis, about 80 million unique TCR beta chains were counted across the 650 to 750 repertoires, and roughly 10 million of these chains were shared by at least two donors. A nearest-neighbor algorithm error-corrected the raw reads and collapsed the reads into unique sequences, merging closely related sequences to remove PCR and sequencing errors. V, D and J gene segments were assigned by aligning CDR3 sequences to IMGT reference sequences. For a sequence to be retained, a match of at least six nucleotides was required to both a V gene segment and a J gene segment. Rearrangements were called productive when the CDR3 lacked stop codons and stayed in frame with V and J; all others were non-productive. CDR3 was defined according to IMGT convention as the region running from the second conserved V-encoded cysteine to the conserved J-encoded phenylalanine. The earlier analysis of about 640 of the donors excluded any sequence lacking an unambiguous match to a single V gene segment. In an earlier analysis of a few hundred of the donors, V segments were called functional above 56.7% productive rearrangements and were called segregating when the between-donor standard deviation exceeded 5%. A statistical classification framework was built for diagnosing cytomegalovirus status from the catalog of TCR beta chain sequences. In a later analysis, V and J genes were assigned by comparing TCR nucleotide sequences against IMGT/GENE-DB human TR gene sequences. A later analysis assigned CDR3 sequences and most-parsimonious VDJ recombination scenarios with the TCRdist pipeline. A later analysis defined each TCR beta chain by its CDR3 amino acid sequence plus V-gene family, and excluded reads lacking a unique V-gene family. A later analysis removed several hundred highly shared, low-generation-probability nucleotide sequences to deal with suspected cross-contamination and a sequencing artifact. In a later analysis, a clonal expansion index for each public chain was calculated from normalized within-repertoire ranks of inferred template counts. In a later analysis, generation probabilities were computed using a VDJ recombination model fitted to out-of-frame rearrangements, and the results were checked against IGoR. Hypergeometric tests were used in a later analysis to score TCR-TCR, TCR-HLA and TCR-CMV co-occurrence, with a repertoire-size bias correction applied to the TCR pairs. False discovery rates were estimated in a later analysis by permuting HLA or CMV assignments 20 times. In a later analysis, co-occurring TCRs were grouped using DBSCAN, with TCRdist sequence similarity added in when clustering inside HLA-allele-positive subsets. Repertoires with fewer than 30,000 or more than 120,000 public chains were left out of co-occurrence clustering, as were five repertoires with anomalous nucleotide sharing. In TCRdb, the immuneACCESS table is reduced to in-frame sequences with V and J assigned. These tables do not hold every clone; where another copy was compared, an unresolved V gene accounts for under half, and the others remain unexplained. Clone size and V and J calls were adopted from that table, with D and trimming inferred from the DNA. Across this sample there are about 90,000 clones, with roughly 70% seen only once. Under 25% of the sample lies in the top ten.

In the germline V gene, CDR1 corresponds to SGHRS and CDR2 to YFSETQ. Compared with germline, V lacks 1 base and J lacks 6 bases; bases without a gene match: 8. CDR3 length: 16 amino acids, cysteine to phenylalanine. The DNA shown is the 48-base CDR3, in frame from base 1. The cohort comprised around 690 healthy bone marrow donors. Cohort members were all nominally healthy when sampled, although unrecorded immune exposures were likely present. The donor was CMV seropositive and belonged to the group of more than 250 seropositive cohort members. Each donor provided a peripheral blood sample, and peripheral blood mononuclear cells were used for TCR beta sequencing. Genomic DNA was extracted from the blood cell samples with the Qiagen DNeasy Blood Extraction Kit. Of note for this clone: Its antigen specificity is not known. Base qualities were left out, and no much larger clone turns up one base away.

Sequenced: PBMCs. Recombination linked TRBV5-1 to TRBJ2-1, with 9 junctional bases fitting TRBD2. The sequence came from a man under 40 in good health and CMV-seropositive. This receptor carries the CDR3 CASSLFTSGQANEQFF. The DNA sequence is TGCGCCAGCAGCTTGTTCACTAGCGGGCAGGCCAATGAGCAGTTCTTC.